The 4 T cell receptor beta chains listed next were all sequenced from one sample in a study of blood T cell repertoires in COVID-19. Generated by immunoSEQ multiplex PCR, the TCRdb table keeps only in-frame clones and is missing some. Here the sample spans roughly 68,000 clones, roughly 88% being singletons. The sample consisted of peripheral blood. These receptors were collected from a woman in her 70s with acute or convalescent COVID-19.

This clone showed up just once. The CDR3 region is CAWRRGSNSPLHF. The CDR3 nucleotides read TGTGCCTGGAGGCGAGGGTCTAATTCACCCCTCCACTTT. The V gene is TRBV30, the J gene TRBJ1-6; no clear D gene. V was clipped by 3 bases and J by 6 bases, with 9 bases between them. CDR1 is GTSNPN, CDR2 SVGIG, per germline (reference sequence). CDR3 size: 13 residues. The variable domain in full, with the rest retrieved from reference TRBV30 and TRBJ1-6, is SQTIHQWPATLVQPVGSPLSLECTVEGTSNPNLYWYRQAAGRGLQLLFYSVGIGQISSEVPQNLSASRPQDRQFILSSKKLLLSDSGFYLCAWRRGSNSPLHFGNGTRLTVT.

The chain is built from TRBV9 and TRBJ1-5; D is possibly TRBD1 (6 bases). V lost 5 bases to trimming and J lost 4 bases, with 13 bases between them. Per the germline V gene, CDR1 is SGDLS and CDR2 is YYNGEE. The CDR3 length is 14 residues. The DNA for the CDR3 is TGTGCCAGCAGTAAAACAGGGTCGAATCAGCCCCAGCATTTT. Translation: CASSKTGSNQPQHF.

The rearrangement joins TRBV11-1 to TRBJ1-6; no reliable D call. V was trimmed by 3 bases and J by 8 bases, leaving 5 bases between them. This CDR3 has 12 amino acids. Germline V gene lookup returns CDR1 SGHAT and CDR2 FQDESV (reference sequence). The CDR3 DNA reads TGTGCCAGCAGCTTCCCTTATTCACCCCTCCACTTT. Translated, it gives CASSFPYSPLHF.

The chain joins TRBV27 to TRBJ1-5, with TRBD1 as a possible D gene (5 bases). The CDR3 contains 16 residues. The V end was cut by 4 bases, the J end by 4 bases, with 17 bases between. Looked up from germline, CDR1 is MNHEY and CDR2 is SMNVEV (reference sequence). The CDR3 spells CASSSTRSGGNQPQHF. In DNA, the CDR3 is TGTGCCAGCAGTTCTACCAGGTCGGGGGGGAATCAGCCCCAGCATTTT.